The entry below gives a single T cell receptor (beta chain) sequence along with its context. The antigen remains undetermined. Genomic DNA came from blood conventional CD4+ T cells gated CD25-low CD127-high. The sample comes from a study of regulatory and conventional T cells in RAG deficiency. Germline V CDR1 and CDR2: MNHEY, SVGAGI. Trimming pared 5 bases from V and 0 bases from J, leaving 9 bases between. The CDR3 contains 14 residues. Clones were sequenced by immunoSEQ multiplex PCR, and TCRdb holds only the in-frame ones, with some missing. The sample holds almost 35,000 clones, 76% seen once. Study conclusions and caveats: Shorter CDR3s in all patient subsets; >75% Treg-Tconv overlap in Omenn.

These records were also assigned to another study, of regulatory T cells. That study adds: Amplification used 52 TRBV primers and 13 TRBJ primers.

This rearrangement joins TRBV6-5 to TRBJ2-3, with D perhaps TRBD2 (6 bases). Material: CD4+ effector T cells sorted from blood. The sequence came from a human donor in good health. The CDR3 sequence: CASSLGTSTDTQYF. The DNA of the CDR3 is TGTGCCAGCAGTCTAGGGACTAGCACAGATACGCAGTATTTT.